Below are 10 T cell receptor beta chains sequenced from a single sample in a study of neurological immune-mediated disorders. TCRdb called the 5' RACE reads again in MiXCR, with one record for every CDR3 protein. This sample has 39,000 or so distinct CDR3 sequences, with roughly 2.5% found just once. Specimen: PBMCs. Receptors were obtained from a young man with multiple sclerosis.

This clonotype was counted at least ten times. V gene TRBV20-1 combines with J gene TRBJ2-1; no definite D call. From germline, CDR1 is DFQATT and CDR2 SNEGSKA (reference sequence). This CDR3 is built from 14 residues. The V gene lost 3 bases and the J gene lost 2 bases, with 11 bases spanning the gap. CDR3 residues: CSASRTQTYNEQFF. CDR3 bases: TGCAGTGCTAGCCGGACCCAAACCTACAATGAGCAGTTCTTC.

The chain is built from TRBV7-9 and TRBJ1-6; D gene ambiguous. CDR3 size: 16 residues. Between the trimmed V and J ends, which lost 5 bases and 9 bases, there was a span of 20 bases. The germline gives CDR1 SEHNR, CDR2 FQNEAQ (reference sequence). CDR3 residues: CASSHSGGRSGSPLHF. The CDR3 DNA follows: TGTGCCAGCAGCCATTCAGGAGGGAGGAGCGGTTCACCCCTCCACTTT.

This clonotype was seen more than once but under ten times. The chain is built from TRBV6-5 and TRBJ1-2; TRBD1 matches 7 bases. Germline lookup yields CDR1 MNHEY and CDR2 SVGAGI. The length of the CDR3 is 13 residues. The V segment lost 4 bases and the J segment 8 bases; nucleotides outside the gene matches: 7. The CDR3 nucleotides are TGTGCCAGCAGTTCCGACAGGGTCGGGGGCTACACCTTC. It specifies CASSSDRVGGYTF.

This clonotype was counted ten times or more. This chain joins TRBV4-2 and TRBJ2-5; 7 bases align to TRBD2. CDR1 is LGHNA and CDR2 is YNFKEQ in the germline V gene. The junction had 5 bases not matched to a gene; V was cut back by 3 bases and J by 4 bases. This CDR3 is 14 amino acids long. This CDR3 is CASSHSWGGETQYF. DNA of the CDR3: TGTGCCAGCAGCCATTCCTGGGGGGGAGAGACCCAGTACTTC.

The sample holds many counts of this clonotype. This chain uses TRBV6-2 or TRBV6-3 with TRBJ2-7; 13 bases line up with TRBD2. The length of the CDR3 is 16 residues. Germline values: CDR1 MNHEY, CDR2 SVGEGT. V was clipped by 6 bases and J by 2 bases; unmatched bases: 7. In DNA form, the CDR3 reads TGTGCCAGCAGCTACCTAGGGACTAGCGGGACCTACGAGCAGTACTTC. Translated, it gives CASSYLGTSGTYEQYF.

Many counts were recorded for this clonotype. DNA of the CDR3: TGTGCCAGCAGCTACAGAGCGGGTCGCACAGATACGCAGTATTTT. Translating it yields CASSYRAGRTDTQYF. The genes are TRBV12-3 or TRBV12-4 and TRBJ2-3, with D perhaps TRBD2 (6 bases). The CDR3 is made up of 15 amino acids. The ends were cut back, 6 bases at V and 1 base at J, with 14 bases in the middle.

This clonotype came up many times. The V and J genes are TRBV4-1 and TRBJ2-7; D is perhaps TRBD1 or TRBD2 (6 bases each). CDR3 length: 14 amino acids. The V and J ends lost 4 bases and 2 bases respectively, with 12 bases between them. Germline CDR1 MGHRA, CDR2 YSYEKL. The CDR3 spells CASSLSGGPYEQYF. For the CDR3, the DNA is TGCGCCAGCAGCCTGTCCGGGGGCCCCTACGAGCAGTACTTC.

This clonotype appeared many times. The CDR3, as DNA: TGCGCCAGCAGCTTGGTCGGCAGAAAAGGCTCTGGGGCCAACGTCCTGACTTTC. Its translation: CASSLVGRKGSGANVLTF. The chain couples TRBV5-1 to TRBJ2-6; the D is unclear. Trimming took 0 bases from V and 0 from J, leaving 13 bases between them. In germline, CDR1 is SGHRS, CDR2 YFSETQ. The CDR3 sequence is 18 residues long.

This clonotype was found many times. The chain couples TRBV7-2 to TRBJ2-6; D could derive from TRBD1 or TRBD2 (5 bases each). CDR1 and CDR2 from the germline V gene are SGHTA and FQGNSA. This CDR3 contains 19 residues. V lost 1 base to trimming and J lost 4 bases, with 20 bases between them. Written as DNA, the CDR3 is TGTGCCAGCAGCTTAGGGGTATATCTTGGGGGAACCGGGGCCAACGTCCTGACTTTC. It yields the protein CASSLGVYLGGTGANVLTF.

This clonotype was seen many times. V is TRBV20-1 and J is TRBJ2-6; D is uncertain. V was pared by 5 bases and J by 0 bases, with 5 bases between. Germline CDR1 DFQATT, CDR2 SNEGSKA (reference sequence). This CDR3 is built from 13 residues. The CDR3 spells CSAQPSGANVLTF. The CDR3 DNA follows: TGCAGTGCTCAGCCCTCTGGGGCCAACGTCCTGACTTTC.